Included here is one TCR beta chain sequence, with context. Its antigen is unidentified. How the authors handled the data: The authors used CDR3 differences across clinicopathological groups to build a distant-metastasis classifier for papillary thyroid cancer. With MiXCR, TCRdb reprocessed the PCR reads. Clone size and V and J calls follow TCRdb, not the original study. The data hold over 5,000 clones, with 30% to 40% observed a single time. With 0 bases clipped from V and 4 bases from J, the junction kept 5 bases outside the gene matches. The germline gives CDR1 SGHRS, CDR2 YFSETQ. The CDR3 has 15 residues. No patient received treatment before thyroid surgery. This specimen belongs to a study of metastatic and nonmetastatic thyroid tumors. Whole-study context: The study looked at repertoires side by side in blood and in tumor or nodule tissue from malignant and benign thyroid patients.

Whole-study findings and limits: The study reportedly found significantly higher TCR beta diversity in malignant thyroid tumors than benign nodules, in blood and tumor.

V and J are TRBV5-1 and TRBJ2-3; 7 bases match TRBD1. The receptor was isolated from a female donor with papillary thyroid cancer or a benign thyroid nodule (not recorded which). Some clones in this sample may be carry-over from other donors' samples. The specimen was adjacent normal tissue. The CDR3, as DNA: TGCGCCAGCAGCTTGGGACAGGGTGGGGCAGATACGCAGTATTTT. Translation: CASSLGQGGADTQYF.